Sequencing of this T cell receptor (beta chain) was carried out in a study of blood T cell repertoires in COVID-19. Study-wide background: Samples came from the United States, Italy and Spain, spanning acute and convalescent COVID-19. The analysed material was cDNA or gDNA that came from T cells, B-cell-depleted T cells, or PBMCs.

As originally analysed: Using reference gene primer amplification, nucleated cell counts were estimated. This table comes from immunoSEQ multiplex PCR, and its TCRdb copy is limited to in-frame clones, with some not included. V, J and clone size derive from that table, while D and trimming were established from the DNA sequence. The sample consists of around 100,000 clones, around 88% of them appearing once. V lost 1 base to trimming and J lost 4 bases, with 9 bases between them. There are 14 residues in the CDR3. CDR1 and CDR2 (germline): LNHDA, SQIVND (reference sequence). The source of this sequence is a human donor in a cohort sampled during active COVID-19. The chain uses TRBV19 and TRBJ2-3; D is possibly TRBD2 (6 bases). The specimen sequenced was peripheral blood. The CDR3 loop reads CASSIAGAADTQYF. The CDR3 region has the DNA TGTGCCAGTAGTATAGCGGGAGCCGCAGATACGCAGTATTTT.